This T cell receptor (beta chain) was sequenced for a study of molecular identifiers for immune sequencing clone quantification (dated by TCRdb to between 2017 and 2018). Study-level background: For a replicate experiment, the RNA from either 20,000 or 100,000 naive CD8 T cells was divided into five aliquots, and four of those aliquots went on to sequencing. This methods study benchmarked molecular-identifier clustering-based TCR repertoire sequencing (MIDCIRS) and TCR RNA copy counting, using CD8 T cells to do so. Study-level results and caveats: When barcode sub-clustering was omitted, TCR diversity was inflated by chimeric consensus sequences, with chimeras reaching as high as 47%. In CMV-specific effector cells, clones with more than 20 RNA copies contained over 99% of molecules, whereas in naive cells such clones contained under 1% of molecules. Even against a background of one million naive CD8 T cells, spiked-in Jurkat TCR RNA amounting to a single cell's worth was reported to be detectable. Modeling indicated roughly 3.2 TCR RNA copies recovered per cell, compared with around 11 by digital PCR, which implies a capture efficiency of around 31%. Naive libraries contained spiked-in Jurkat TCR RNA (approximately ten copies' worth), which is not part of the donor repertoire. Identical TCR molecules sharing a barcode could cause highly expanded clone sizes to be underestimated.

This clonotype was found once. It has no known antigen specificity. This may come from a read error, since a much larger clone is one base off. The method behind the library was PCR. Reads for this sample came from an Illumina HiSeq 4000. Preparation of bulk TCR libraries followed a previously described approach, with the TCR primers listed in Table S5. The Qiagen AllPrep DNA/RNA kit was used to purify total RNA. Before analysis, reads from multiple sequencing runs of one library were combined. The study's own analysis went as follows. Reads were retained only if the reads had an exact TCR constant sequence, and the retained reads were trimmed to 150 nt and grouped according to their 12-nt molecular barcodes. Reads in each barcode group were sub-clustered using a 15% Levenshtein threshold, and a quality-weighted consensus sequence was built for each RNA molecule. Non-functional sequences were discarded, and so were lower-count sequences lying one edit away from another sequence. Based on fitting two negative binomial distributions, any barcode sub-cluster with under 20% of the maximum read count was discarded. TCRdb handled the public reads itself, with Q25 trimming in fastp and clone calling in MiXCR, and kept productive beta chains. Every distinct CDR3 protein forms one entry, paired with its most common genes and DNA. The V and J calls and clone size come from TCRdb's table, not from the authors' own analysis. Counted in this sample were about 640,000 distinct CDR3 sequences; nearly 20% of them appeared once. Roughly 0.85% of the sample rests with the top ten.

Naive CD8 T cell libraries were made from approximately 20,000 to 1,000,000 sorted cells using 10%, 30% or 50% of purified RNA. Naive CD8 T cells, defined as CD8+CD4-CCR7+CD45RA+, were FACS-sorted into RLT Plus buffer on a BD FACSAria II. To test detection sensitivity, Jurkat RNA equal to around 10 TCR copies was added to samples of roughly 17,000-1,100,000 naive CD8 T cells. CD8 T cells were enriched using RosetteSep CD8+ T Cell Enrichment Cocktail and Ficoll-Paque, and the enriched cells then underwent ACK red cell lysis. Sequencing was carried out using naive CD8+ T cells from blood, with Jurkat cell RNA spiked in. The meaning of the sample's cell subset or site label: FACS-sorted CD8+CD4-CCR7+CD45RA+ naive T cells. The origin of this receptor is a human donor in good health. Some libraries in this study had Jurkat cell RNA spiked in.

The CDR3 corresponds to CAGSHGLAGFANTGELFF. The DNA sequence is given as TGTGCCGGCAGTCATGGACTAGCGGGGTTCGCGAACACCGGGGAGCTGTTTTTT. The rearranged segments are TRBV7-2 and TRBJ2-2, with 12 central nucleotides matching TRBD2. From cysteine to phenylalanine, the CDR3 is 18 amino acids long. This entry keeps only the CDR3 DNA: 54 bases, framed from base 1. Based on the germline V gene, the CDR1 and CDR2 sequences are SGHTA and FQGNSA.